What follows is one TCR beta chain and its context. The antigen remains unidentified. These data are taken from a study of T cell responses to AZD1222 COVID-19 vaccine. Study outcomes and limitations: Repertoire sampling occurred only after the peak T cell response. White British people made up most donors, females outnumbered males, and clonal diversity was possibly underestimated. Only a handful of AZD1222 recipients, roughly six in all, had baseline seropositivity.

Clones were sequenced by immunoSEQ multiplex PCR, and TCRdb holds only the in-frame ones, with some missing. The sample contains about 48,000 clones, 75% to 90% of which appear only once. The germline V and J ends were trimmed by 6 bases and 5 bases, with 10 bases remaining between them. The CDR3 is 13 amino acids. Germline CDR1 MNHEY, CDR2 SVGAGI. This sequence originates from an adult who received the AZD1222 COVID-19 vaccine. V and J are TRBV6-5 and TRBJ2-2; D is perhaps TRBD2 (5 bases). The sample in question was peripheral blood, obtained 28 days after the second AZD1222 dose. The CDR3 reads CASSPPGTGELFF. The CDR3 nucleotides are TGTGCCAGCAGCCCACCGGGAACCGGGGAGCTGTTTTTT.